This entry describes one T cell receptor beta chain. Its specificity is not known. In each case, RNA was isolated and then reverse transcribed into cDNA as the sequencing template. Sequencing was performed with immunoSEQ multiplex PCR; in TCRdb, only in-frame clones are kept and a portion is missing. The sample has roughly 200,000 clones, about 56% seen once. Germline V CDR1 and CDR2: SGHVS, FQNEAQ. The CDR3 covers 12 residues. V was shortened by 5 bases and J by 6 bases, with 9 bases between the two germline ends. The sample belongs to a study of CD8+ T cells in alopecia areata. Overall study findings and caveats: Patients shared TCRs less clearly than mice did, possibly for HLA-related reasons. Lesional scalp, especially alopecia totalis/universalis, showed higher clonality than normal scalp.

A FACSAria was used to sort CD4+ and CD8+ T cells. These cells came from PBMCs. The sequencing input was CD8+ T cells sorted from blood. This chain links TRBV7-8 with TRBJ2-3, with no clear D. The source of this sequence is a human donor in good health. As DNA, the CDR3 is TGTGCCAGCAGCGACATAGGGGATACGCAGTATTTT. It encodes CASSDIGDTQYF.